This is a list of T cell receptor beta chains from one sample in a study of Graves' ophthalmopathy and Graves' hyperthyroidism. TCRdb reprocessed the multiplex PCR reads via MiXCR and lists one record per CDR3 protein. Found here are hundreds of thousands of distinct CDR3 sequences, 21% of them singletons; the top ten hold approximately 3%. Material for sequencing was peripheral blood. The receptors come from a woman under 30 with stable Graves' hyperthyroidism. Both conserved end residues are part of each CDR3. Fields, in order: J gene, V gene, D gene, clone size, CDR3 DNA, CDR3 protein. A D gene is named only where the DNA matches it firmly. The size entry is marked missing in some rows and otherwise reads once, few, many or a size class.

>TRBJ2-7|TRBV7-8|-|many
TGTGCCAGCAGCTCGTTCAGGAGCTACGAGCAGTACTTC
CASSSFRSYEQYF
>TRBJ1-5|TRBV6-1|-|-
TGTGCCAGCAGAACGGGTCTCCTACCCAGCAATCAGCCCCAGCATTTT
CASRTGLLPSNQPQHF
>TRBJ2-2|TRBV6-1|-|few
TGTGCCAGCAACAGACAGACCGCCGGGGAGCTGTTTTTT
CASNRQTAGELFF
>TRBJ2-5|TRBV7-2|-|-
TGTGCCAGCAGCTACTCTGTCCGAGAGACCCAGTACTTC
CASSYSVRETQYF
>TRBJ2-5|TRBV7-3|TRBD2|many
TGTGCCAGTAGCTTGGGTTTCGCGGGGGGCCAAGAGACCCAGTACTTC
CASSLGFAGGQETQYF
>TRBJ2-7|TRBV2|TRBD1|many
TGTGCCAGCAAAGCCGGGACAGGCTCCTGCGAGCAGTACTTC
CASKAGTGSCEQYF
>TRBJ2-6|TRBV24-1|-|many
TGTGCCACCAGTGCGGCAAACTCTGGGGCCAACGTCCTGACTTTC
CATSAANSGANVLTF
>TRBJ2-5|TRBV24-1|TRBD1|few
TGTGCCACCAGGAGAGACAGGGGGTACAAAGAGACCCAGTACTTC
CATRRDRGYKETQYF
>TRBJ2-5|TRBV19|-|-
TGTGCCAGTAGTATGGGATACCAAGAGACCCAGTACTTC
CASSMGYQETQYF
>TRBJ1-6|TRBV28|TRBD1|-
TGTGCCAGCACATTACCCTCAAACAGGGGTAATTCACCCCTCCACTTT
CASTLPSNRGNSPLHF
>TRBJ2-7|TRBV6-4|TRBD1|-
TGTGCCAGCAGGACCCGGACAGGGGCAGGGAGGGAGTACGAGCAGTACTTC
CASRTRTGAGREYEQYF
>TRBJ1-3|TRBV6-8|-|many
TGTGCCAGCAAGGGCGTCTCTGGAAACACCATATATTTT
CASKGVSGNTIYF
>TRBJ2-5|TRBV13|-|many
TGTGCCAGCAGCTGGGACCACCAAGAGACCCAGTACTTC
CASSWDHQETQYF
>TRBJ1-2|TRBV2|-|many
TGTGCCAGCAGAACGAGGGATGGCTACACCTTC
CASRTRDGYTF
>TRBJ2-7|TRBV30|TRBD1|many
TGTGCCTGGAGTCCCTACCGGGACAGGGGAAACTACGAGCAGTACTTC
CAWSPYRDRGNYEQYF
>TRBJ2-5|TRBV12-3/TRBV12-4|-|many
TGTGCCAGCACCGAATCCACCGGCCAAGAGACCCAGTACTTC
CASTESTGQETQYF
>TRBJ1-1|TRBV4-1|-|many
TGCGCCAGCAAGCCGTGGAAGGAGGCTGAAGCTTTCTTT
CASKPWKEAEAFF
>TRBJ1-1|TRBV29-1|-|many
TGCAGCGGATCGGGACAGAACACTGAAGCTTTCTTT
CSGSGQNTEAFF
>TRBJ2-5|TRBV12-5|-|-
TGTGCTAGTGGTTTGGGACAGGCCCAAGAGACCCAGTACTTC
CASGLGQAQETQYF
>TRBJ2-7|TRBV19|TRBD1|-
TGTGCCAGTAGCTTGGACAGGCGTAGCTCCTACGAGCAGTACTTC
CASSLDRRSSYEQYF
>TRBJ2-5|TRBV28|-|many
TGTGCCAGCAGCCCTACTCTGCGGGCCCAGTACTTC
CASSPTLRAQYF
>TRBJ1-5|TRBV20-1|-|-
TGCAGTGCTAGAGTGGTGAAGGTCAGGATAGCGCCTCAGCATTTT
CSARVVKVRIAPQHF
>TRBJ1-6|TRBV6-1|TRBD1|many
TGTGCCAGCAGTCCCAATCCCGGGACAGGGGGGTATTCACCCCTCCACTTT
CASSPNPGTGGYSPLHF
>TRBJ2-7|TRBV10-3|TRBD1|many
TGTGCCATCAGCGCCGGGACAGGGGAAAAGCGCGAGCAGTACTTC
CAISAGTGEKREQYF
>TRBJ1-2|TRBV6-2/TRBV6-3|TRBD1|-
TGTGCCAGCAGCCGGACAGGGGGCATCTATGGCTACACCTTC
CASSRTGGIYGYTF
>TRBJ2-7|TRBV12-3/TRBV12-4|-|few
TGTGCCAGCAGTTTGGGCCAACTTCACTACGAGCAGTACTTC
CASSLGQLHYEQYF
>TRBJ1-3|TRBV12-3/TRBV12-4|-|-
TGTGCCAGCACAAATTACGTGACCTCTGGAAACACCATATATTTT
CASTNYVTSGNTIYF
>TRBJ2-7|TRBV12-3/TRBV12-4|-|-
TGTGCCAGCAGTTTAGCCGGTACTGCAGCCTACGAGCAGTACTTC
CASSLAGTAAYEQYF
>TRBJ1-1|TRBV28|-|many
TGTGCCAGCAGCATGAACACTGAAGCTTTCTTT
CASSMNTEAFF
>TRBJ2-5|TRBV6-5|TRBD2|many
TGTGCCAGCAGTTCTAGGGGCAGCGGGGGGCCTCGGGAGACCCAGTACTTC
CASSSRGSGGPRETQYF
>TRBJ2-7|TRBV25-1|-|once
TGTGCCAGCAGTGAATTGGCGACAGCCGAGCAGTACTTC
CASSELATAEQYF
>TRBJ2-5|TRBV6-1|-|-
TGTGCCAGCAGCAAAACAGGGATACGAGAGACCCAGTACTTC
CASSKTGIRETQYF
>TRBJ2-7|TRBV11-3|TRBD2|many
TGTGCCAGCCGAGCTCACGGGACTAGCTCCTACGAGCAGTACTTC
CASRAHGTSSYEQYF
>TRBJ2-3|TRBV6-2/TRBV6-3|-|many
TGTGCCAGCAGCCGAGGGACATCGATGCTAAGCACAGATACGCAGTATTTT
CASSRGTSMLSTDTQYF
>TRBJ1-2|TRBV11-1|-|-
TGTGCCAGCAGCCCCCAGGGCAACCTGGGGAACTATGGCTACACCTTC
CASSPQGNLGNYGYTF
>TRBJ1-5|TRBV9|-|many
TGTGCCAGCAGCGTAGGAGAAGGTCAGCCCCAGCATTTT
CASSVGEGQPQHF
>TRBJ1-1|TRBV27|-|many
TGTGCCAGCAGTTTATCGAGGGGGACTGAAGCTTTCTTT
CASSLSRGTEAFF
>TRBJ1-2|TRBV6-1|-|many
TGTGCCAGCAGTGCCAGGCTTGCTAACTATGGCTACACCTTC
CASSARLANYGYTF
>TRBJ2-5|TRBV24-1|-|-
TGTGCCACCAGTGACCCGACAGGCCCAGGGGAGACCCAGTACTTC
CATSDPTGPGETQYF
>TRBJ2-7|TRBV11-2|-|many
TGTGCCAGCAGCTTATGGCAGTACTCCTACGAGCAGTACTTC
CASSLWQYSYEQYF
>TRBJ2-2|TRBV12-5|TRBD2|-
TGTGCTAGTGGTCCGCGGGGGGGCCTAGGCACCGGGGAGCTGTTTTTT
CASGPRGGLGTGELFF
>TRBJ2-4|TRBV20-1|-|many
TGCAGTGCTAGGCCAGCAGCCAAAAACATTCAGTACTTC
CSARPAAKNIQYF
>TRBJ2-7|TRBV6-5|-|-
TGTGCCAGCAGTTACTCGTCTCACAGGGCGTTCGACGAGCAGTACTTC
CASSYSSHRAFDEQYF
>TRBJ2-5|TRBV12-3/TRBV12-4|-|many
TGTGCCAGCAGCCAAGGGGGAGGCGGGACCCCCGTGCGGGAGACCCAGTACTTC
CASSQGGGGTPVRETQYF
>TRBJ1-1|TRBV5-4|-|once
TGTGCCAGCAGCTTGGGCGGGAGGCTAAGGAACACTGAAGCTTTCTTT
CASSLGGRLRNTEAFF
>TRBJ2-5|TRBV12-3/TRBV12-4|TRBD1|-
TGTGCCAGCAGTCCCGGGGACAGGGCCCAAGAGACCCAGTACTTC
CASSPGDRAQETQYF
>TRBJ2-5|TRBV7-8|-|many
TGTGCCAGCAGCCCCGAGTCGTCTGGATTCCAAGAGACCCAGTACTTC
CASSPESSGFQETQYF
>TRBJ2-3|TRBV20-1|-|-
TGCAGTGCTAGAGATCCCCGGGGGCCCGCAGATACGCAGTATTTT
CSARDPRGPADTQYF
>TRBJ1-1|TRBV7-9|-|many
TGTGCCAGCAGCCCCCGTGACAGGAACACTGAAGCTTTCTTT
CASSPRDRNTEAFF
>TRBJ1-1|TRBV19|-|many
TGTGCCAGTAGTATCGCTCTTAGTTTGATTACTGAAGCTTTCTTT
CASSIALSLITEAFF
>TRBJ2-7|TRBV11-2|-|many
TGTGCCAGCAGCTCACACGGGGAGATCTACGAGCAGTACTTC
CASSSHGEIYEQYF
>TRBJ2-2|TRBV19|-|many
TGTGCCAGTAGATCTCAGGGGGTTCTTCTAGCGGACACCGGGGAGCTGTTTTTT
CASRSQGVLLADTGELFF